This is a list of T cell receptor beta chains from one sample in a study of T cell responses to AZD1222 COVID-19 vaccine. Here immunoSEQ multiplex PCR was the method, and the copy in TCRdb shows in-frame clones only, minus some. The profile shows 100,000 to 150,000 clones, around 94% of them singletons. This specimen was peripheral blood, taken on day 0 of AZD1222 vaccination. All receptors come from an adult in good health. Both conserved end residues are part of each CDR3. D genes are given only for firm matches. Clone sizes are given selectively: once, few, many, or a class where the clone is expanded.

d_gene | j_gene | abundance | v_gene | CDR3nt | CDR3aa
TRBD2 | TRBJ2-1 | NA | TRBV9 | TGTGCCAGCAGCGTCTACCCCGGGACTAGTGCTTTACATGAGCAGTTCTTC | CASSVYPGTSALHEQFF
TRBD2 | TRBJ2-5 | NA | TRBV7-9 | TGTGCCAGCAGCTTAGGGGTTAGCGGGGGCCCTCAAGAGACCCAGTACTTC | CASSLGVSGGPQETQYF
TRBD2 | TRBJ2-2 | NA | TRBV7-9 | TGTGCCAGCAGCTTATGGTCGGGACTAGCGATCGGGGAGCTGTTTTTT | CASSLWSGLAIGELFF
TRBD2 | TRBJ2-1 | NA | TRBV7-2 | TGTGCCAGCAGCTTAAAGGGTATAGCGGGAGGCAATGAGCAGTTCTTC | CASSLKGIAGGNEQFF
NA | TRBJ2-3 | NA | TRBV5-1 | TGCGCCAGCAGAGTCCGAATGGCTAGCGTATCTGATACGCAGTATTTT | CASRVRMASVSDTQYF
NA | TRBJ1-1 | once | TRBV2 | TGTGCCAGCAGTCAACAGGGGAACACTGAAGCTTTCTTT | CASSQQGNTEAFF
TRBD2 | TRBJ2-3 | NA | TRBV7-9 | TGTGCCAGCAGCTTCCAAGGGAGGGAAGATACGCAGTATTTT | CASSFQGREDTQYF
NA | TRBJ1-1 | NA | TRBV12-3/TRBV12-4 | TGTGCCAGCTTATCGTACACTGAAGCTTTCTTT | CASLSYTEAFF
NA | TRBJ1-5 | NA | TRBV7-3 | TGTGCCAGCAGCTTAAACAGCAATCAGCCCCAGCATTTT | CASSLNSNQPQHF
NA | TRBJ1-1 | NA | TRBV2 | TGTGCCAGCAGTGAAATCGCCTTGCTAGGAATAAGAGAAGCTTTCTTT | CASSEIALLGIREAFF
TRBD1 | TRBJ1-4 | NA | TRBV5-5 | TGTGCCAGCAGCCCCGGGACAGGGATAACTAATGAAAAACTGTTTTTT | CASSPGTGITNEKLFF
TRBD1 | TRBJ2-7 | NA | TRBV28 | TGTGCCAGCAGTGGGGCCGGGACAGGGATCTACGAGCAGTACTTC | CASSGAGTGIYEQYF
NA | TRBJ2-3 | NA | TRBV5-1 | TGCGCCAGCAGCGCGGGTGATACGCAGTATTTT | CASSAGDTQYF
NA | TRBJ2-2 | NA | TRBV11-2 | TGTGCCAGCAGTCGCGGCGCTTCCACCGGGGAGCTGTTTTTT | CASSRGASTGELFF
TRBD1 | TRBJ2-2 | NA | TRBV11-3 | TGTGCCAGCAGCTTAGGGACAGGGAGCCACACCGGGGAGCTGTTTTTT | CASSLGTGSHTGELFF
NA | TRBJ2-7 | NA | TRBV10-1 | TGCGCCAGCAGTGAGTCGGGCAGGGGCTCCTACGAGCAGTACTTC | CASSESGRGSYEQYF
TRBD1 | TRBJ2-7 | NA | TRBV4-1 | TGCGCCAGCAGCCAAGCTGTCCCCGACAGGGAATTATACGAGCAGTACTTC | CASSQAVPDRELYEQYF
NA | TRBJ2-3 | NA | TRBV4-1 | TGCGCCAGCAGCCAAGGGGCGGGAATGTTAGATACGCAGTATTTT | CASSQGAGMLDTQYF
NA | TRBJ1-1 | once | TRBV28 | TGTGCCTGGGGACGGATTGACACTGAAGCTTTCTTT | CAWGRIDTEAFF
NA | TRBJ2-7 | NA | TRBV12-3/TRBV12-4 | TGTGCCAGCAGTTTAAGTCCCTACGAGCAGTACTTC | CASSLSPYEQYF
TRBD1 | TRBJ1-2 | NA | TRBV5-8 | TGTGCCAGCAGCTTGTTCCAGGGGGCATTTGGCTACACCTTC | CASSLFQGAFGYTF